This TCR beta chain came from a study of blood T cell repertoires in COVID-19. The wider study: Nucleic acid was either cDNA or gDNA, and it came from T cells, B-cell-depleted T cells, or PBMCs.

V was clipped by 2 bases and J by 10 bases, with 13 bases between them. The CDR3 contains 13 residues. Clones were sequenced by immunoSEQ multiplex PCR, and TCRdb holds only the in-frame ones, with some missing. The data hold some 64,000 clones, with 79% observed a single time. The chain couples TRBV12-3 or TRBV12-4 to TRBJ2-3, with a possible D match to TRBD2 (6 bases). This receptor was obtained from a woman aged 60 to 75 with acute or convalescent COVID-19. Sequencing input: peripheral blood. CDR3 nucleotide sequence: TGTGCCAGCAGTTTAATTTTTGGGGACTCGCAGTATTTT. Encoded protein: CASSLIFGDSQYF.